This TCR beta chain was recorded in a study of blood T cell repertoires in COVID-19. Turning to the study itself: Specimens from acute and convalescent COVID-19 originated in the United States, Italy and Spain. Nucleic acid was either cDNA or gDNA, and it came from T cells, B-cell-depleted T cells, or PBMCs.

This clone is a singleton in its sample. Study processing details: From reference gene primer amplification, estimates of nucleated cell counts were derived. Method: immunoSEQ multiplex PCR; TCRdb's copy keeps in-frame clones and lacks some. That table is the source of V, J and clone size, and D and trimming were worked out from the DNA. This sample has about 280,000 clones, with around 86% found just once. This CDR3 is 13 amino acids long. Trimming took off 10 bases at V and 4 bases at J, with 12 bases between the two ends. The germline V gene encodes CDR1 KGHDR and CDR2 SFDVKD. The TCR originated in a man between 35 and 55 years old with active or convalescent COVID-19. This chain joins TRBV24-1 and TRBJ1-4; no definite D call. Material: peripheral blood. This chain's CDR3 is CATEPIHNEKLFF. In DNA, the CDR3 is TGTGCCACGGAGCCAATACATAATGAAAAACTGTTTTTT.